A selection of T cell receptor beta chains follows, all from one sample in a study of shared clonotypes between healthy human individuals. Some clones are missing from TCRdb's copy, which holds only in-frame ones; the method was immunoSEQ multiplex PCR. The sample has 2.3 million or so clones; approximately 95% are singletons. Sequenced sample: naive CD4+ T cells from PBMCs. These receptors were taken from a man younger than 35 in good health. Some clones in this sample may be carry-over from other donors' samples. CDR3s include the opening cysteine and the closing phenylalanine or tryptophan. The D gene is left open where the match is weak. For some rows the clone size is stated as once, few or many, or as a class when expanded; others skip it.

J,V,size,length,D,CDR3,DNA
TRBJ1-1,TRBV18,.,13,.,CASSPSAGLEAFF,TGTGCCAGCTCACCGTCCGCGGGCTTAGAAGCTTTCTTT
TRBJ1-2,TRBV10-3,.,16,.,CAGPGTLGFPNYGYTF,TGTGCCGGACCCGGCACGCTAGGATTTCCTAACTATGGCTACACCTTC
TRBJ1-1,TRBV19,once,15,TRBD1,CASSKPTGVNTEAFF,TGTGCCAGTAGTAAACCGACAGGGGTGAACACTGAAGCTTTCTTT
TRBJ2-7,TRBV28,.,16,TRBD2,CASSSDASGVYHEQYF,TGTGCCAGCAGCTCCGACGCTAGCGGGGTCTACCACGAGCAGTACTTC
TRBJ1-5,TRBV15,.,16,TRBD1,CATSTRTGGWDQPQHF,TGTGCCACCAGCACCCGGACAGGGGGTTGGGATCAGCCCCAGCATTTT
TRBJ2-7,TRBV6-5,.,15,.,CASSYLSGPTSEQYF,TGTGCCAGCAGTTACCTGAGCGGACCCACCTCCGAGCAGTACTTC
TRBJ2-7,TRBV6-1,.,14,.,CASSEAKGGYEQYF,TGTGCCAGCAGTGAAGCGAAGGGGGGGTACGAGCAGTACTTC
TRBJ2-7,TRBV28,once,14,.,CASSPREADYEQYF,TGTGCCAGCAGTCCCAGGGAGGCGGACTACGAGCAGTACTTC
TRBJ2-5,TRBV11-3,.,16,.,CASSLGGTSAQETQYF,TGTGCCAGCAGCTTAGGAGGCACGTCGGCCCAAGAGACCCAGTACTTC
TRBJ1-4,TRBV6-5,few,14,.,CASSYGFRVGKLFF,TGTGCCAGCAGTTACGGGTTTCGGGTCGGAAAACTGTTTTTT
TRBJ1-2,TRBV5-6,.,15,.,CASSPGTGANYGYTF,TGTGCCAGCAGCCCAGGGACGGGAGCTAACTATGGCTACACCTTC
TRBJ1-4,TRBV7-2,.,15,.,CASSYGGAMNEKLFF,TGTGCCAGCAGCTACGGGGGCGCGATGAATGAAAAACTGTTTTTT